This T cell receptor beta chain came from a study of T cells in Graves' hyperthyroidism and ophthalmopathy. Study-level points and caveats: Most thyroid clonotypes with frequency above 0.001 were detected in blood.

Regions amplified from RNA transcripts were the TCR beta CDR3 regions. The HTBI primer set was used in a first-round RT-PCR of the TCR CDR3. TCRdb re-called the multiplex PCR reads with MiXCR, one entry per CDR3 protein. The sample includes a few hundred thousand distinct CDR3 sequences, approximately 19% of them seen just once. Any patient presenting with uncontrolled infection, other autoimmune disease, pregnancy or lactation was left out. Based on clinical symptoms, serum thyroxine and TRAb, thyroid ultrasound and orbital computed tomography, diagnoses were reached. On this clonotype: What it binds is unknown. Just one base apart from a much larger clone, this may be a read error.

This sequence was found in a woman younger than 30 with Graves' hyperthyroidism. Sequences were obtained from blood.

CDR3 in DNA: TGTGCCAGCAGTGCCCCCGGGGGAGTCGGGGAGCTGTTTTTT. Protein: CASSAPGGVGELFF. The V call is TRBV6-4, the J call TRBJ2-2, with D perhaps TRBD2 (6 bases). CDR1 is MRHNA and CDR2 is SNTAGT in the germline V gene. The CDR3 sequence is 14 residues long. Trimming cost V 4 bases and J 7 bases, with 13 bases left between them.